Listed here are 12 T cell receptor beta chains from one sample, sequenced in a study of OX40 agonist ivuxolimab in advanced cancers. Libraries were constructed by the immunoSEQ multiplex PCR assay. TCRdb limited this immuneACCESS table to in-frame rearrangements with V and J called. A share of clones is missing; checked studies link under half to unresolved V genes, and the rest is unexplained. The sample data list about 20,000 clones, and around four fifths of these were observed just once. The ten largest clones take up 45% to 55% of the sample. The sample here was CD4+ or CD8+ T cells sorted from blood, taken in a trial of the OX40 agonist ivuxolimab. The receptors come from an adult with an advanced solid tumor such as melanoma, head and neck, liver or kidney cancer.

In the case of this clone: Germline and junction disagree at one end, which may indicate a read error. This sequence joins TRBV7-7 and TRBJ2-2, with 11 bases fitting TRBD1. There are 17 residues in the CDR3. The germline CDR1 and CDR2 sequences are SSHAT and FNYEAQ (reference sequence). The CDR3 nucleotides are TGTGCTAGCAGCTACGCGGGGACAGGGGGTCTCACCGGGGAGCTGTTTTTT. As protein: CASSYAGTGGLTGELFF.

The J gene is TRBJ2-7, the V gene TRBV16, with 9 bases that match TRBD1. Germline CDR1 KGHSY, CDR2 FQNENV. CDR3 length equals 16 residues. V was clipped by 0 bases and J by 4 bases; unmatched bases: 7. CDR3 protein: CASSQSVDRGSYEQYF. CDR3 in DNA: TGTGCCAGCAGCCAATCAGTGGACAGGGGCTCATACGAGCAGTACTTC.

The rearrangement links TRBV13 to TRBJ1-1, with 10 bases aligning to TRBD1. J was trimmed by 7 bases and V by 1 base; bases with no gene match: 6. Germline CDR1 and CDR2: PRHDT and FYEKMQ (reference sequence). CDR3 length equals 15 residues. The CDR3 sequence is CASSLDGTGDGEAFF. The CDR3 DNA sequence: TGTGCCAGCAGCTTAGATGGGACAGGGGATGGTGAAGCTTTCTTT. Full variable domain (missing parts from reference TRBV13 and TRBJ1-1): AAGVIQSPRHLIKEKRETATLKCYPIPRHDTVYWYQQGPGQDPQFLISFYEKMQSDKGSIPDRFSAQQFSDYHSELNMSSLELGDSALYFCASSLDGTGDGEAFFGQGTRLTVV.

The genes are TRBV4-3 and TRBJ1-4, with TRBD1 matching 12 bases. The CDR3 contains 16 residues. J gave up 7 bases and V 4 bases, and 7 bases lay outside the gene matches. CDR1 LGHNA and CDR2 YSLEER come from the germline V gene. CDR3 in DNA: TGCGCCAGCAGCCCAGGGACAGGGGGCGTGAGTGAAAAACTGTTTTTT. Translated, it gives CASSPGTGGVSEKLFF.

The chain has TRBV7-9 and TRBJ2-3; D remains ambiguous. Germline assignment: CDR1 SEHNR and CDR2 FQNEAQ (reference sequence). V lost 5 bases to trimming and J lost 6 bases, with 6 bases between them. The CDR3 contains 11 residues. CDR3 residues: CASSTPDTQYF. The CDR3 DNA reads as TGTGCCAGCAGCACCCCGGATACGCAGTATTTT. Using reference TRBV7-9 and TRBJ2-3 for the parts outside the CDR3, the full variable domain is DTGVSQNPRHKITKRGQNVTFRCDPISEHNRLYWYRQTLGQGPEFLTYFQNEAQLEKSRLLSDRFSAERPKGSFSTLEIQRTEQGDSAMYLCASSTPDTQYFGPGTRLTVL.

Here the CDR3 reads CASRLGNQPQHF. For the CDR3, the DNA is TGTGCCAGCAGGTTAGGCAATCAGCCCCAGCATTTT. The chain joins TRBV6-5 to TRBJ1-5; D is unclear. The ends were cut back, 6 bases at V and 2 bases at J, with 5 bases in the middle. Germline loops: CDR1 MNHEY, CDR2 SVGAGI. This CDR3 has 12 amino acids.

This clone occurred once. This sequence joins TRBV7-9 and TRBJ1-2, with 7 bases lining up with TRBD1. V trimming: 5 bases; J trimming: 4 bases; junction bases outside the gene matches: 10. The germline V gene encodes CDR1 SEHNR and CDR2 FQNEAQ (reference sequence). The CDR3 contains 15 residues. The CDR3 nucleotides are TGTGCCAGCAGCCACCGGCGAGGGGGCACCTATGGCTACACCTTC. Protein sequence: CASSHRRGGTYGYTF.

This chain uses TRBV7-9 with TRBJ1-1; D gene unclear. Germline V gives CDR1 SEHNR, CDR2 FQNEAQ (reference sequence). Between the trimmed V and J ends, which lost 1 base and 8 bases, there was a span of 8 bases. This CDR3 region has 12 residues. CDR3 in amino acids: CASSLGVTEAFF. The CDR3 bases are TGTGCCAGCAGCTTAGGGGTGACAGAAGCTTTCTTT. Full variable domain (missing parts from reference TRBV7-9 and TRBJ1-1): DTGVSQNPRHKITKRGQNVTFRCDPISEHNRLYWYRQTLGQGPEFLTYFQNEAQLEKSRLLSDRFSAERPKGSFSTLEIQRTEQGDSAMYLCASSLGVTEAFFGQGTRLTVV.

J is TRBJ1-3 and V is TRBV7-9; the match to TRBD1 covers 9 bases. Germline CDR1 reads SEHNR; CDR2 reads FQNEAQ (reference sequence). V lost 2 bases, J lost 8 bases, and 4 bases stayed unmatched. This CDR3 is 14 amino acids long. The CDR3 loop is CASSLFGQGHTIYF. CDR3 coding DNA: TGTGCCAGCAGCTTATTCGGACAGGGGCACACCATATATTTT. The variable domain in full, completed from reference TRBV7-9 and TRBJ1-3, reads DTGVSQNPRHKITKRGQNVTFRCDPISEHNRLYWYRQTLGQGPEFLTYFQNEAQLEKSRLLSDRFSAERPKGSFSTLEIQRTEQGDSAMYLCASSLFGQGHTIYFGEGSWLTVV.

Comments on this clone: At the DNA level, this CDR3 is encoded by other sequences in the same sample as well. The V call is TRBV10-3, the J call TRBJ2-2, with D maybe TRBD1 (6 bases). CDR3 size: 16 residues. Per the germline V gene, CDR1 is ENHRY and CDR2 is SYGVKD. Trimming removed 4 bases at V and 2 bases at J, with 14 bases between. The CDR3 DNA reads TGTGCCATCAGTGCACCCCCGGGACAAAACACCGGGGAGCTGTTTTTT. This gives the protein CAISAPPGQNTGELFF.

The V gene is TRBV5-6, the J gene TRBJ2-7, with 8 bases aligning to TRBD1. Looked up from germline, CDR1 is SGHDT and CDR2 is YYEEEE. The CDR3 totals 13 residues. V lost 6 bases to trimming and J lost 1 base; unmatched junction nucleotides: 3. Here the CDR3 DNA reads TGTGCCAGCAACACAGGGGGTTCCTACGAGCAGTACTTC. Its translation: CASNTGGSYEQYF. The entire variable domain, with the rest obtained from reference TRBV5-6 and TRBJ2-7, is as follows: DAGVTQSPTHLIKTRGQQVTLRCSPKSGHDTVSWYQQALGQGPQFIFQYYEEEERQRGNFPDRFSGHQFPNYSSELNVNALLLGDSALYLCASNTGGSYEQYFGPGTRLTVT.

This clone has a single count. The chain is built from TRBV19 and TRBJ2-7; TRBD1 matches at 9 bases. CDR3 length equals 15 residues. The germline CDR1 and CDR2 sequences are LNHDA and SQIVND (reference sequence). The ends lost 4 bases at V and 1 base at J; junction bases unmatched: 5. Here the CDR3 reads CASSTGQGLSYEQYF. The CDR3 nucleotides are TGTGCCAGTAGTACGGGACAGGGACTGTCCTACGAGCAGTACTTC.